This T cell receptor (beta chain) was recorded in a study of shared clonotypes between healthy human individuals. To note about this clone: The antigen is undetermined.

The assay was immunoSEQ multiplex PCR, and TCRdb's table has in-frame clones only and misses some. There are some 500,000 clones in the sample; more than 95% occur only once, and about 0.06% lies in the top ten. Broader study findings: Sampling covered blood only; tissue repertoires likely differ.

Sequenced material: naive CD4+ T cells sorted from blood. Subset in this sample: CD45RA+ positively selected. The sequence was collected from a woman under 40 in good health.

The CDR3 nucleotides read TGTGCCAGCAGTTTATTTCGGGTGAACACTGAAGCTTTCTTT. Protein sequence: CASSLFRVNTEAFF. This rearrangement joins TRBV28 to TRBJ1-1; D call uncertain. The CDR3 is 14 residues long. V gave up 1 base and J gave up 0 bases, with 6 bases separating them. CDR1 is MDHEN and CDR2 is SYDVKM in the germline V gene.